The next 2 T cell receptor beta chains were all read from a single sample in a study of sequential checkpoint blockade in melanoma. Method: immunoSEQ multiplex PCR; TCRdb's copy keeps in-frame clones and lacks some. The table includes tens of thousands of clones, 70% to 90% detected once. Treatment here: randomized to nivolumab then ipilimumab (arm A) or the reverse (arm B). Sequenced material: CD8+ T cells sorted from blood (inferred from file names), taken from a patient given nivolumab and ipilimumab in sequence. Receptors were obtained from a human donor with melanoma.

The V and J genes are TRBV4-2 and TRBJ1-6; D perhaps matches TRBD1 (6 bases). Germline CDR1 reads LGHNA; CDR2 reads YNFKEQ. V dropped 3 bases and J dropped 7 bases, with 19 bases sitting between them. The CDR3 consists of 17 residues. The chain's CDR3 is CASSHVDSLTPNSPLHF. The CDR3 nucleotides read TGTGCCAGCAGCCACGTGGACAGCCTTACACCAAATTCACCCCTCCACTTT.

In DNA, the CDR3 is TGTGCTAGTGGTTTGGCCGCCGGGACTAGCGGGGGGCATACCTACGAGCAGTACGTC. Encoded protein: CASGLAAGTSGGHTYEQYV. The V call is TRBV12-5, the J call TRBJ2-7, with 15 nucleotides matching TRBD2. The germline gives CDR1 LGHNT, CDR2 FRNRAP. The CDR3 length is 19 residues. V lost 1 base and J lost 2; bases outside the gene matches: 9.